Below, 7 T cell receptor beta chains from the same sample are listed, as sequenced in a study of blood T cell repertoires in COVID-19. Sequenced by immunoSEQ multiplex PCR; TCRdb stores in-frame clones only, minus some. The sample shows some 270,000 clones, roughly 80% of them seen only once. Sequencing input: PBMCs or T cells enriched from blood (not recorded which). These receptors all come from a man between 50 and 59 years old who had recovered from COVID-19.

This clone was observed a single time. The chain combines TRBV11-2 with TRBJ2-1; 9 bases align to TRBD1. This CDR3 has 14 amino acids. Germline V lookup: CDR1 SGHAT, CDR2 FQNNGV. The V segment lost 4 bases and the J segment 7 bases; nucleotides outside the gene matches: 5. Here the CDR3 reads CASSSGQGINEQFF. The CDR3 region has the DNA TGTGCCAGCAGCTCGGGACAGGGAATAAATGAGCAGTTCTTC. Supplemented by reference TRBV11-2 and TRBJ2-1, the full variable domain reads EAGVAQSPRYKIIEKRQSVAFWCNPISGHATLYWYQQILGQGPKLLIQFQNNGVVDDSQLPKDRFSAERLKGVDSTLKIQPAKLEDSAVYLCASSSGQGINEQFFGPGTRLTVL.

This chain uses TRBV12-3 or TRBV12-4 with TRBJ1-6; TRBD1 is a possible D gene (5 bases). V lost 2 bases, J lost 7 bases, and 6 bases lay in between. CDR3 length: 13 amino acids. The DNA of the CDR3 is TGTGCCAGCAGTTTAAACAGGAATTCACCCCTCCACTTT. It encodes CASSLNRNSPLHF.

The chain joins TRBV6-5 to TRBJ2-7; D gene ambiguous. The CDR3 sequence is 14 residues long. V lost 4 bases to trimming and J lost 3 bases, with 13 bases between them. Germline values: CDR1 MNHEY, CDR2 SVGAGI. CDR3 region: CASSFFGSDYEQYF. The CDR3 DNA reads TGTGCCAGCAGTTTTTTCGGTTCCGACTACGAGCAGTACTTC.

The chain links TRBV7-9 to TRBJ1-2, with TRBD1 matching 10 bases. V was clipped by 1 base and J by 7 bases; unmatched bases: 3. The CDR3 is 14 amino acids. Germline V lookup: CDR1 SEHNR, CDR2 FQNEAQ (reference sequence). CDR3 nucleotide sequence: TGTGCCAGCAGCTTAGAGGGACAGGGGTTTGGCTACACCTTC. Protein product: CASSLEGQGFGYTF.

The CDR3: CASSLVGREETQYF. DNA for the CDR3: TGCGCCAGCAGCTTGGTGGGCAGGGAAGAGACCCAGTACTTC. The V gene is TRBV5-1, the J gene TRBJ2-5; D is possibly TRBD1 (5 bases). CDR1 is SGHRS, CDR2 YFSETQ, per germline. This CDR3 contains 14 residues. V dropped 0 bases and J dropped 3 bases, with 9 bases sitting between them.

This chain uses TRBV6-5 with TRBJ2-1, with TRBD2 as a possible D gene (6 bases). The germline V gene has CDR1 MNHEY and CDR2 SVGAGI. V lost 6 bases and J 6 bases, leaving 18 bases between the germline ends. The CDR3 spans 15 residues. CDR3 protein: CASRPGLRVSNEQFF. CDR3 bases: TGTGCCAGCAGACCCGGACTAAGAGTTTCCAATGAGCAGTTCTTC.

The chain couples TRBV5-1 to TRBJ2-5; 11 bases align to TRBD1. J lost 4 bases, V lost 6 bases, and 5 bases had no gene match. Per the germline V gene, CDR1 is SGHRS and CDR2 is YFSETQ. The CDR3 has 14 amino acids. CDR3 amino acids: CASTRTGGVETQYF. The CDR3 bases are TGCGCCAGCACCCGGACAGGGGGCGTAGAGACCCAGTACTTC.